These 8 T cell receptor beta chains came from one sample sequenced in a study of spatial heterogeneity in lung cancer. The time point is: sample taken at primary tumor resection. Whole RNA, isolated from tumor, nontumor lung or frozen PBMC, was sequenced without prior sorting. TCRdb used MiXCR to reprocess the 5' RACE reads, holding one entry per CDR3 protein. The repertoire holds 10,000 to 12,000 distinct CDR3 sequences, with nearly 5.5% as singletons. The sequences come from PBMCs, collected at surgery. These receptors all come from a male donor with early-stage non-small cell lung cancer.

This clonotype was detected ten times or more. The rearrangement joins TRBV6-2 or TRBV6-3 to TRBJ2-2; 7 bases agree with TRBD1. This CDR3 contains 17 residues. V shed 10 bases, J shed 2 bases, and the junction held 16 bases outside the gene matches. Germline CDR1 and CDR2: MNHEY and SVGEGT. DNA of the CDR3: TGTGCCACCACAGACGGGGTACAGGGGAGAAACACCGGGGAGCTGTTTTTT. Amino acid sequence: CATTDGVQGRNTGELFF.

This clonotype was observed many times. The gene calls are TRBV23-1 and TRBJ2-3; D could derive from TRBD1 or TRBD2 (5 bases each). TRBV23-1 is an ORF, with its function uncertain. The CDR3 runs 16 residues. Trimming stripped 1 base from V and 6 bases from J, with 17 bases between. The CDR3 region is CASSQLGRTFGDTQYF. For the CDR3, the DNA is TGCGCCAGCAGTCAATTGGGACGGACCTTCGGTGATACGCAGTATTTT.

This clonotype counts as large (0.1 to 1%). The chain recombines TRBV7-9 with TRBJ2-1; 14 nucleotides match TRBD2. Germline CDR1 SEHNR, CDR2 FQNEAQ (reference sequence). The CDR3 has 16 residues. V trimming: 5 bases; J trimming: 8 bases; junction bases outside the gene matches: 8. The chain's CDR3 is CASSPGLAGVLHEQFF. The DNA of the CDR3 is TGTGCCAGCAGCCCGGGACTAGCGGGAGTTTTACATGAGCAGTTCTTC.

This clonotype occurred many times. Here the CDR3 DNA reads TGTGCCAGCAGGGACACAGTGGACACTGAAGCTTTCTTT. Amino acid sequence: CASRDTVDTEAFF. The chain employs TRBV12-3 or TRBV12-4 and TRBJ1-1; maybe TRBD1 (5 bases). V was pared by 6 bases and J by 3 bases, with 11 bases between. The CDR3 is 13 amino acids.

By share, this clonotype counts as medium-sized. The gene calls are TRBV18 and TRBJ1-1, with D perhaps matching TRBD1 (5 bases). Germline lookup yields CDR1 KGHSH and CDR2 LQKENI. Trimming removed 3 bases at V and 12 bases at J, with 20 bases between. The CDR3 contains 14 residues. The CDR3 DNA reads as TGTGCCAGCTCACCGGGAAGGGACCCCGCGCGCCCTTTCTTT. This sequence encodes CASSPGRDPARPFF.

The sample holds many counts of this clonotype. The rearrangement joins TRBV6-2 or TRBV6-3 to TRBJ2-7; a possible D gene is TRBD2 (5 bases). The germline V and J ends were trimmed by 8 bases and 3 bases, with 17 bases remaining between them. CDR1 and CDR2 (germline): MNHEY, SVGEGT. CDR3 length: 14 residues. The CDR3 is CASLLGGSSYEQYF. Written as DNA, the CDR3 is TGTGCCAGCCTCCTGGGCGGGTCCAGCTACGAGCAGTACTTC.

This clonotype was recorded many times. The gene calls are TRBV3-1 and TRBJ1-2; 7 nucleotides agree with TRBD1. The CDR3 spans 11 residues. Losses at the gene ends were 7 bases for V and 7 bases for J; bases not matched to a gene: 3. Germline CDR1 and CDR2: LGHDT and YNNKEL (reference sequence). The CDR3 bases are TGTGCCAGCAAGGGGGCGGTTGGCTACACCTTC. It codes for CASKGAVGYTF.

This clonotype was recorded many times. The gene calls are TRBV28 and TRBJ1-1; D unclear. The CDR3 is made up of 13 amino acids. CDR1 is MDHEN, CDR2 SYDVKM, per germline. The ends were cut back, 5 bases at V and 4 bases at J, with 11 bases in the middle. The CDR3 region is CASSPPATTEAFF. The CDR3 DNA sequence: TGTGCCAGCAGTCCACCAGCAACCACTGAAGCTTTCTTT.